A selection of T cell receptor beta chains follows, all from one sample in a study of CD8+ T cells in alopecia areata. Generated by immunoSEQ multiplex PCR, the TCRdb table keeps only in-frame clones and is missing some. In the table there are 65,000 to 95,000 clones, roughly 51% of which are singletons. Sequences were obtained from NKG2D-high CD8+ T cells sorted from blood. All receptors come from a human donor with alopecia areata. The CDR3 runs from the conserved cysteine through the conserved F or W. Each record gives: clone size, D gene, J gene, V gene, CDR3 protein, CDR3 DNA. A D gene is named only where the DNA matches it firmly. Clone sizes are given selectively: once, few, many, or a class where the clone is expanded.

NA	NA	TRBJ1-5	TRBV29-1	CSVGNQPQHF	TGCAGCGTTGGGAATCAGCCCCAGCATTTT
NA	NA	TRBJ1-1	TRBV30	CAWSLTENTEAFF	TGTGCCTGGAGTTTGACAGAGAACACTGAAGCTTTCTTT
NA	NA	TRBJ2-1	TRBV20-1	CSAEGYEQFF	TGCAGTGCTGAGGGGTATGAGCAGTTCTTC
few	TRBD1	TRBJ2-6	TRBV14	CASSPWDRLSGANVLTF	TGTGCCAGCAGCCCTTGGGACAGGCTCTCTGGGGCCAACGTCCTGACTTTC
NA	NA	TRBJ2-7	TRBV14	CASRPGGHYEQYF	TGTGCCAGCCGCCCCGGCGGGCACTACGAGCAGTACTTC
NA	TRBD1	TRBJ2-1	TRBV9	CASSSGQGGEQFF	TGTGCCAGCAGCTCGGGACAGGGCGGTGAGCAGTTCTTC
NA	NA	TRBJ1-1	TRBV7-9	CASSLGGEAFF	TGTGCCAGCAGCTTAGGCGGGGAGGCTTTCTTT
NA	NA	TRBJ2-5	TRBV28	CASTLATTSRGSQETQYF	TGTGCCAGCACCCTTGCGACTACCAGCCGGGGAAGCCAAGAGACCCAGTACTTC
few	NA	TRBJ1-5	TRBV15	CATGEDRSSNQPQHF	TGTGCCACCGGGGAAGACAGGAGTAGCAATCAGCCCCAGCATTTT
few	TRBD2	TRBJ2-7	TRBV9	CASSGTSDYEQYF	TGTGCCAGCAGCGGGACTAGCGACTACGAGCAGTACTTC
NA	TRBD1	TRBJ1-2	TRBV6-1	CASSATDGTGTVYGYTF	TGTGCCAGCAGTGCCACCGACGGGACAGGAACAGTTTATGGCTACACCTTC
few	TRBD2	TRBJ2-1	TRBV29-1	CSVEDSGGQNEQFF	TGCAGCGTTGAAGATTCGGGGGGGCAAAATGAGCAGTTCTTC
NA	NA	TRBJ2-2	TRBV29-1	CSVGQVTGELFF	TGCAGCGTTGGACAGGTTACCGGGGAGCTGTTTTTT
few	NA	TRBJ2-7	TRBV28	CASESGASSYEQYF	TGTGCCAGTGAGTCGGGGGCGAGCTCCTACGAGCAGTACTTC
few	NA	TRBJ2-1	TRBV29-1	CSVEKGEGNEQFF	TGCAGCGTTGAAAAGGGGGAGGGCAATGAGCAGTTCTTC
NA	TRBD1	TRBJ2-7	TRBV29-1	CSVEQGQGRGSEQYF	TGCAGCGTTGAACAAGGACAGGGTAGGGGGTCCGAGCAGTACTTC
NA	TRBD1	TRBJ2-2	TRBV19	CAGGQQNTGELFF	TGTGCCGGGGGACAGCAAAACACCGGGGAGCTGTTTTTT
NA	TRBD2	TRBJ2-5	TRBV29-1	CSVYGTKETQYF	TGCAGCGTTTACGGGACTAAAGAGACCCAGTACTTC
few	NA	TRBJ2-3	TRBV6-1	CASSGYTDTQYF	TGTGCCAGCAGTGGCTACACAGATACGCAGTATTTT
NA	NA	TRBJ2-7	TRBV29-1	CSVGYRTDQTSYEQYF	TGCAGCGTTGGCTACCGTACAGACCAAACCTCCTACGAGCAGTACTTC
NA	NA	TRBJ2-7	TRBV4-3	CASSQVPDGYEQYF	TGCGCCAGCAGCCAAGTCCCGGACGGCTACGAGCAGTACTTC
NA	NA	TRBJ1-4	TRBV29-1	CSVEGQGGEKLFF	TGCAGCGTTGAGGGGCAGGGTGGCGAAAAACTGTTTTTT
NA	NA	TRBJ2-1	TRBV27	CASRARGDEQFF	TGTGCCAGCAGGGCCCGCGGTGATGAGCAGTTCTTC
NA	NA	TRBJ1-5	TRBV2	CASSDPGNQPQHF	TGTGCCAGCAGTGACCCAGGCAATCAGCCCCAGCATTTT
few	NA	TRBJ1-1	TRBV5-1	CASTGREGTNTEAFF	TGCGCCAGCACGGGGAGAGAGGGAACGAACACTGAAGCTTTCTTT
NA	NA	TRBJ1-6	TRBV5-1	CASTPEGHHVPNSPLHF	TGCGCCAGCACCCCCGAGGGACACCACGTACCCAATTCACCCCTCCACTTT
few	NA	TRBJ2-1	TRBV4-3	CASSQAHNTYNEQFF	TGCGCCAGCAGCCAAGCTCACAACACCTACAATGAGCAGTTCTTC
NA	NA	TRBJ1-1	TRBV29-1	CSVEDLTRLGTANTEAFF	TGCAGCGTTGAAGATCTAACTCGGTTGGGGACGGCCAACACTGAAGCTTTCTTT
NA	NA	TRBJ2-7	TRBV2	CAGGTLSAYEQYF	TGTGCCGGCGGTACTCTAAGCGCCTACGAGCAGTACTTC
NA	NA	TRBJ2-2	TRBV5-4	CASSLVGIGTGELFF	TGTGCCAGCAGCTTGGTAGGGATCGGCACCGGGGAGCTGTTTTTT
NA	NA	TRBJ2-4	TRBV29-1	CSVEGGVGVENIQYF	TGCAGCGTTGAAGGGGGTGTCGGTGTGGAAAACATTCAGTACTTC
few	NA	TRBJ2-7	TRBV27	CARRSGQTNEQYF	TGTGCCAGGAGGTCAGGCCAAACCAACGAGCAGTACTTC
few	NA	TRBJ2-1	TRBV29-1	CSVEFRGSSNEQFF	TGCAGCGTTGAATTCAGGGGATCGAGTAATGAGCAGTTCTTC
NA	NA	TRBJ1-1	TRBV30	CAWTLIMNTEAFF	TGTGCCTGGACGCTTATCATGAACACTGAAGCTTTCTTT
NA	NA	TRBJ2-2	TRBV2	CASTTFLSESGELFF	TGTGCCAGCACCACTTTTCTCTCCGAGTCCGGGGAGCTGTTTTTT
NA	NA	TRBJ1-5	TRBV21-1	CASSADSTCNQPQHF	TGTGCCAGCAGCGCAGACAGTACCTGCAATCAGCCCCAGCATTTT
NA	NA	TRBJ2-1	TRBV7-9	CASSLVAGVAYNEQFF	TGTGCCAGCAGCTTGGTTGCAGGGGTGGCCTACAATGAGCAGTTCTTC
NA	NA	TRBJ2-7	TRBV4-1	CASSQDSAGVGREQYF	TGCGCCAGCAGCCAAGACTCCGCAGGGGTGGGACGTGAGCAGTACTTC
NA	NA	TRBJ2-7	TRBV5-1	CASSLAAAYEQYF	TGCGCCAGCAGCTTGGCCGCAGCCTACGAGCAGTACTTC
NA	TRBD2	TRBJ2-1	TRBV27	CASSLVGGEQFF	TGTGCCAGCAGTTTAGTCGGGGGGGAGCAGTTCTTC
NA	NA	TRBJ2-7	TRBV27	CASSPGAGSYEQYF	TGTGCCAGCAGTCCAGGGGCCGGCTCTTACGAGCAGTACTTC
NA	TRBD2	TRBJ2-1	TRBV9	CASSVELAGGLEQFF	TGTGCCAGCAGCGTAGAACTAGCGGGAGGGCTCGAGCAGTTCTTC
NA	NA	TRBJ2-1	TRBV7-2	CASSSLVSSYNEQFF	TGTGCCAGCAGCTCCCTAGTGAGCTCCTACAATGAGCAGTTCTTC
NA	TRBD1	TRBJ2-6	TRBV7-2	CASTSAQGVAGANVLTF	TGTGCCAGCACCTCCGCCCAGGGGGTAGCTGGGGCCAACGTCCTGACTTTC
NA	NA	TRBJ2-7	TRBV11-2	CASSLGPDRTYEQYF	TGTGCCAGCAGCTTAGGCCCAGACAGAACCTACGAGCAGTACTTC
NA	NA	TRBJ2-6	TRBV5-4	CASSLGQDSGANVLTF	TGTGCCAGCAGCTTGGGGCAGGACTCTGGGGCCAACGTCCTGACTTTC
NA	NA	TRBJ2-7	TRBV6-5	CASSYRGARYEQYF	TGTGCCAGCAGTTACCGGGGGGCTCGGTACGAGCAGTACTTC
NA	TRBD1	TRBJ2-7	TRBV28	CASRTGGEQYF	TGTGCCAGCAGAACAGGGGGCGAGCAGTACTTC
few	NA	TRBJ2-5	TRBV28	CASSPGTEETQYF	TGTGCCAGCAGTCCCGGGACGGAAGAGACCCAGTACTTC